The clone carrying this T cell receptor (beta chain) has a handful of counts. Seattle-derived patients entered the study during active infection and were followed longitudinally. This specimen belongs to a study of blood T cell repertoires in COVID-19. About the study: The United States, Italy and Spain provided the acute and convalescent COVID-19 samples. Sample material is recorded as cDNA or gDNA derived from T cells, B-cell-depleted T cells, or PBMCs.

Germline V gives CDR1 SGDLS, CDR2 YYNGEE. With 0 bases removed from V and 7 bases from J, the gap between germline ends came to 7 bases. The length of the CDR3 is 12 residues. Per the study methods: Reference gene primer amplification yielded estimated nucleated cell counts. Produced via immunoSEQ multiplex PCR; TCRdb's table is partial and in-frame only. V and J calls and clone size are as listed in that table; D and trimming were resolved from the DNA. The table shows about 50,000 clones, with 80% to 90% occurring only once. The specimen sequenced was peripheral blood. The gene calls are TRBV9 and TRBJ1-2; D remains unclear. This receptor was obtained from a woman of 80 years or more with COVID-19, enrolled during active disease. The CDR3 DNA reads TGTGCCAGCAGCGTAGCCGGAGGTGGCTACACCTTC. This translates into CASSVAGGGYTF.